Each of the 25 T cell receptor beta chains below was sequenced from the same sample in a study of shared clonotypes between healthy human individuals (dated by TCRdb to 2018 to 2020). Receptor amplification or capture employed the immunoSEQ multiplex PCR assay. TCRdb obtained this table from immuneACCESS and retained in-frame rearrangements with V and J assigned. These tables miss some clones; where compared with another copy, unresolved V genes account for less than half of the shortfall, and the remainder is unexplained. The sample table lists a few hundred thousand clones, more than 70% of them with a count of one. Together, the top ten hold 12% of the sample. The source material was PBMCs. These receptors came from a woman aged 40 to 49 in good health. Some clones in this sample may be carry-over from other donors' samples.

The chain employs TRBV28 and TRBJ2-7; D is perhaps TRBD1 (6 bases). V lost 0 bases and J lost 1, with 10 bases in between. In germline, CDR1 is MDHEN, CDR2 SYDVKM. The CDR3 spans 15 residues. The CDR3 is CASSLWGTSSYEQYF. For the CDR3, the DNA is TGTGCCAGCAGTTTATGGGGGACAAGTTCCTACGAGCAGTACTTC.

The chain recombines TRBV15 with TRBJ1-4; D uncertain. Germline values: CDR1 LNHNV, CDR2 YYDKDF (reference sequence). V gave up 0 bases and J gave up 6 bases, with 11 bases separating them. The CDR3 runs to 15 residues. The CDR3 here is CATSRDPGKDEKLFF. DNA of the CDR3: TGTGCCACCAGCAGAGATCCGGGGAAGGATGAAAAACTGTTTTTT.

CDR3 in amino acids: CAWSDHLGGNSPLHF. In DNA form, the CDR3 reads TGTGCCTGGAGTGACCATTTGGGGGGCAATTCACCCCTCCACTTT. J is TRBJ1-6 and V is TRBV30, with D maybe TRBD1 (6 bases). V lost 1 base, J lost 7 bases, and 14 bases lay in between. CDR3 length equals 15 residues. Per germline, CDR1 GTSNPN and CDR2 SVGIG (reference sequence).

The chain is built from TRBV19 and TRBJ1-2; the D gene is possibly TRBD1 (5 bases). This CDR3 is 14 amino acids long. Per germline, CDR1 LNHDA and CDR2 SQIVND (reference sequence). V lost 5 bases and J 2 bases, leaving 12 bases between the germline ends. The CDR3 DNA reads TGTGCCAGTAGTGTTGGACACAACAACTATGGCTACACCTTC. Residues: CASSVGHNNYGYTF.

This clone has only a few counts. CDR3 residues: CASIVGNTEAFF. The CDR3 coding sequence is TGTGCCAGCATCGTGGGGAACACTGAAGCTTTCTTT. The V and J genes are TRBV28 and TRBJ1-1, with D unclear. V lost 7 bases and J lost 1, with 7 bases in between. Germline CDR1 is MDHEN and CDR2 is SYDVKM. The CDR3 is made up of 12 amino acids.

This clone was recorded a few times. V is TRBV28 and J is TRBJ1-3; the D gene is possibly TRBD1 (5 bases). This CDR3 region has 15 residues. Trimming removed 5 bases from V and 4 bases from J, with 15 bases in between. CDR1 and CDR2 from the germline V gene are MDHEN and SYDVKM. The CDR3, as DNA: TGTGCCAGCAGTACCCCGGGAGGGGTAGGAAACACCATATATTTT. Encoded protein: CASSTPGGVGNTIYF.

The chain recombines TRBV7-2 with TRBJ2-1; no firm D call. Deletions cut 4 bases from V and 10 bases from J, with 11 bases between. This CDR3 spans 12 amino acids. CDR1 SGHTA and CDR2 FQGNSA come from the germline V gene. The CDR3 region is CASSSNYDEQFF. CDR3 nucleotide sequence: TGTGCCAGCAGCTCAAACTACGACGAGCAGTTCTTC.

With regard to this clone: A much larger clone differs by one base, so this may be a read error. This chain links TRBV5-6 with TRBJ1-2, with D tentatively TRBD1 (6 bases). The CDR3 sequence is 14 residues long. V shed 6 bases and J shed 9 bases, with 21 bases lying between them. Germline loops: CDR1 SGHDT, CDR2 YYEEEE. Here the CDR3 DNA reads TGTGCCAGCAACTGGGGGCGGGCCGTGAGGAGCTACACCTTC. This translates into CASNWGRAVRSYTF.

The chain uses TRBV29-1 and TRBJ2-4, with D perhaps TRBD1 (6 bases). Germline lookup yields CDR1 SQVTM and CDR2 ANQGSEA. V dropped 7 bases and J dropped 6 bases, with 16 bases sitting between them. The CDR3 is 13 amino acids. CDR3 sequence (DNA): TGCAGCGCCCGCCGGCAGGGGACAAACATTCAGTACTTC. It codes for CSARRQGTNIQYF.

This clone was seen once. The chain has TRBV27 and TRBJ2-2; D is unresolved. Germline lookup yields CDR1 MNHEY and CDR2 SMNVEV (reference sequence). V shed 4 bases and J shed 6 bases, with 9 bases lying between them. The length of the CDR3 is 13 residues. This CDR3 is CASSSLNSGELFF. CDR3 in DNA: TGTGCCAGCAGTTCCCTCAACTCCGGGGAGCTGTTTTTT.

Remarks on this clone: A much larger clone differs from this one at a single base, so this may be a read error. This chain joins TRBV4-2 and TRBJ2-1; TRBD2 aligns across 7 bases. Germline V CDR1 and CDR2: LGHNA, YNFKEQ. This CDR3 spans 15 amino acids. V was pared by 0 bases and J by 5 bases, with 4 bases of the junction left unmatched. The CDR3 DNA follows: TGTGCCAGCAGCCAAGACTCTAGCGGAGACAATGAGCAGTTCTTC. This sequence encodes CASSQDSSGDNEQFF.

The rearrangement uses TRBV28 and TRBJ1-5, with D unresolved. The germline V gene encodes CDR1 MDHEN and CDR2 SYDVKM. The CDR3 spans 14 residues. The V gene lost 7 bases and the J gene lost 2 bases, with 12 bases spanning the gap. The CDR3 nucleotides read TGTGCCAGCAATCCCACCATAGGCAATCAGCCCCAGCATTTT. It translates to CASNPTIGNQPQHF.

This chain joins TRBV6-6 and TRBJ2-1; possibly TRBD1 for D (8 bases). Trimming cost V 6 bases and J 7 bases, with 16 bases left between them. The germline V gene has CDR1 MNHNY and CDR2 SVGAGI (reference sequence). CDR3 length: 14 amino acids. CDR3 in DNA: TGTGCCAGCAGGAGGACAGGGAGGGCTAATGAGCAGTTCTTC. This codes for CASRRTGRANEQFF.

This chain uses TRBV7-8 with TRBJ2-7; D gene uncertain. Between the trimmed V and J ends, which lost 7 bases and 0 bases, there was a span of 16 bases. Germline loops: CDR1 SGHVS, CDR2 FQNEAQ. There are 15 residues in the CDR3. In nucleotides, the CDR3 is TGTGCCAGCACTTTTAGTGTCTTACCCTCCTACGAGCAGTACTTC. Encoded protein: CASTFSVLPSYEQYF.

Points on this clone: A far larger clone is only one base removed, so a read error is likely. At the DNA level, this CDR3 is encoded by other sequences in the same sample as well. V gene TRBV18 combines with J gene TRBJ1-1; D is undetermined. The CDR3 runs 13 residues. The V gene's germline CDR1 is KGHSH and CDR2 LQKENI. CDR3 residues: CASSLYMWTEAFF. In DNA form, the CDR3 reads TGTGCCAGCTCATTATACATGTGGACTGAGGCTTTCTTT.

This clone came up many times. The rearrangement links TRBV5-1 to TRBJ2-5, with TRBD1 identical over 7 bases. Trimming took 4 bases from V and 5 from J; bases not matched to a gene: 11. The CDR3 consists of 15 residues. Germline V gene data show CDR1 as SGHRS and CDR2 as YFSETQ. CDR3 residues: CASSPGEGGWETQYF. As DNA, the CDR3 is TGCGCCAGCAGCCCAGGCGAAGGGGGCTGGGAGACCCAGTACTTC.

V gene TRBV7-2 combines with J gene TRBJ2-3, with 7 bases that match TRBD2. The CDR3 has 17 amino acids. The germline CDR1 and CDR2 sequences are SGHTA and FQGNSA. Germline trimming cut 1 base from V and 5 bases from J; bases unmatched to any gene: 12. CDR3 loop: CASSLVSLAARGDTQYF. DNA of the CDR3: TGTGCCAGCAGCTTAGTGTCGCTAGCGGCCAGAGGAGATACGCAGTATTTT.

DNA for the CDR3: TGTGCCAGCAGTGAGCCTCACAGGGAGGGTGGCTACACCTTC. Translated, it gives CASSEPHREGGYTF. V usage is TRBV6-1 and J usage is TRBJ1-2; D is perhaps TRBD1 (6 bases). The CDR3 is 14 residues long. Germline CDR1 MNHNS, CDR2 SASEGT. V gave up 3 bases and J gave up 7 bases, with 15 bases separating them.

J is TRBJ2-7 and V is TRBV7-6, with 10 bases matching TRBD2. Germline CDR1 is SGHVS and CDR2 is FNYEAQ. Unmatched junction bases numbered 8, after V lost 5 bases and J lost 7 bases. This CDR3 contains 14 residues. The CDR3 protein is CASSAKGTSAEQYF. The CDR3 DNA reads as TGTGCCAGCAGCGCTAAGGGGACTAGCGCGGAGCAGTACTTC.

The chain is built from TRBV30 and TRBJ2-7, with TRBD2 matching over 15 bases. The CDR3 runs 14 residues. With V trimmed by 4 bases and J by 12 bases, 10 bases remained unmatched. The germline CDR1 and CDR2 sequences are GTSNPN and SVGIG (reference sequence). Written as DNA, the CDR3 is TGTGCCTGGAATATAGGACTAGCGGGAGGGGAGGGGTACTTC. Translating gives CAWNIGLAGGEGYF.

Details on this clone: The identical CDR3 is also encoded by other nucleotide sequences in the sample. This chain joins TRBV5-1 and TRBJ2-6; D gene unclear. The V and J ends lost 0 bases and 0 bases respectively, with 4 bases between them. The CDR3 loop spans 15 amino acids. CDR1 is SGHRS, CDR2 YFSETQ, per germline. The CDR3 loop reads CASSLGNSGANVLTF. DNA of the CDR3: TGCGCCAGCAGCTTGGGGAACTCTGGGGCCAACGTCCTGACTTTC.

A remark on this clone: This CDR3 is also generated by other DNA sequences in the sample. The chain is built from TRBV6-4 and TRBJ2-3, with TRBD2 matching over 7 bases. J was trimmed by 5 bases and V by 7 bases; bases with no gene match: 9. Germline V lookup: CDR1 MRHNA, CDR2 SNTAGT. CDR3 length equals 14 residues. The chain's CDR3 is CASKFWEGLDTQYF. CDR3 sequence (DNA): TGTGCCAGCAAATTTTGGGAGGGGTTAGATACGCAGTATTTT.

This clone was detected once. The chain employs TRBV29-1 and TRBJ2-5, with 12 bases fitting TRBD2. CDR1 is SQVTM, CDR2 ANQGSEA, per germline. The CDR3 contains 15 residues. V shed 4 bases and J 2 bases; nucleotides not matched to a gene: 5. The CDR3 spells CSVGPSGRGQETQYF. In nucleotides, the CDR3 is TGCAGCGTTGGGCCTAGCGGGAGGGGTCAAGAGACCCAGTACTTC.

With regard to this clone: A far larger clone is one base from this, pointing to a likely read error. The chain employs TRBV29-1 and TRBJ1-1, with unresolved D. CDR1 and CDR2 (germline): SQVTM, ANQGSEA. The CDR3 covers 12 residues. CDR3 DNA sequence: TGCAGCGTTGCTCCGGTGAACGCTGAAGCTTTCTTT. Its protein product is CSVAPVNAEAFF.

In its sample, this clone was seen many times. J is TRBJ1-5 and V is TRBV28, with a possible D match to TRBD1 (6 bases). Deletions cut 6 bases from V and 5 bases from J, with 20 bases between. CDR1 and CDR2 from the germline V gene are MDHEN and SYDVKM. The CDR3 totals 16 residues. CDR3 DNA sequence: TGTGCCAGCAGGAAATCGGACAGTTTTTCCCATCAGCCCCAGCATTTT. This codes for CASRKSDSFSHQPQHF.